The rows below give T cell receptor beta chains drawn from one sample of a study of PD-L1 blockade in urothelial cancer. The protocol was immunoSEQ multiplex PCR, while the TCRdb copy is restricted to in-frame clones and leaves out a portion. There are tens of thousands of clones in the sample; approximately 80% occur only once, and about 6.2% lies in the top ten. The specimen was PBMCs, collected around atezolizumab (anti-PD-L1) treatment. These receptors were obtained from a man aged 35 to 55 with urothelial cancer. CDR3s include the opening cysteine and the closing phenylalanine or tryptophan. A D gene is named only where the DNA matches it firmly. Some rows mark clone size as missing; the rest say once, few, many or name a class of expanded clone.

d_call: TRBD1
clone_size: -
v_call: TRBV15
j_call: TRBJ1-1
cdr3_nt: TGTGCCACCAGTACCAACAGGGGCGCGAACACTGAAGCTTTCTTT
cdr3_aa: CATSTNRGANTEAFF

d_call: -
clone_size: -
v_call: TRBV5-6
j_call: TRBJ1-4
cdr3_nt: TGTGCCAGCAGCTCCGCAACATTGTATGAAAAACTGTTTTTT
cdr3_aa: CASSSATLYEKLFF

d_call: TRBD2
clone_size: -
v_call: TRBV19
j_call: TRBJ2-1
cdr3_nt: TGTGCCAGTAGTCGCCTGGTCCTAGCGGGAGGCAGGGGCTACAATGAGCAGTTCTTC
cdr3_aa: CASSRLVLAGGRGYNEQFF

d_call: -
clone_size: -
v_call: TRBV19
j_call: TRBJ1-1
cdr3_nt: TGTGCCAGTAGTATTAATAGAGGGCAGAGACCTAAAAACATTGAAGCTTTCTTT
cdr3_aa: CASSINRGQRPKNIEAFF

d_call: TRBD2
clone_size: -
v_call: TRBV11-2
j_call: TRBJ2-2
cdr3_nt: TGTGCCAGCAGCTCCTTAGCGGGTACGACCGGGGAGCTGTTTTTT
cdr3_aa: CASSSLAGTTGELFF

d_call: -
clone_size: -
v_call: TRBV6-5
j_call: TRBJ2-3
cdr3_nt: TGTGCCAGCAGTTACGGTACTCGCGCAGATACGCAGTATTTT
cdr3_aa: CASSYGTRADTQYF

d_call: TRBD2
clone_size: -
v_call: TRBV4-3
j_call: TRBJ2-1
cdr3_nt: TGCGCCAGCAGAGATAACCTCCTCGGACTAGCGACACTGTTCTTC
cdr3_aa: CASRDNLLGLATLFF

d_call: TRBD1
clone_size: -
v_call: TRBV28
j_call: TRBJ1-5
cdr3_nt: TGTGCCGGCAAGGCACCTACCGGGACAGGGGGCGGCGGTTATAGCAATCAGCCCCAGCATTTT
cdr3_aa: CAGKAPTGTGGGGYSNQPQHF

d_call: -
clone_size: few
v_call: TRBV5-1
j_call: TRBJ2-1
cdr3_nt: TGCGCCAGCAGCTTATGGGGCGCGCAAGTAAACAATGAGCAGTTCTTC
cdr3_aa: CASSLWGAQVNNEQFF

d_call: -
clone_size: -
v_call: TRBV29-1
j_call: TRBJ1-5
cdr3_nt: TGCAGCGCCGAACGGGAGGGCGAGCCCCAGCATTTT
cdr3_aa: CSAEREGEPQHF

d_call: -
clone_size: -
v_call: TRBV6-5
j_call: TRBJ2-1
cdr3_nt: TGTGCCAGCAGCCTCGGGGATAGCTCCTACAATGAGCAGTTCTTC
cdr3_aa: CASSLGDSSYNEQFF

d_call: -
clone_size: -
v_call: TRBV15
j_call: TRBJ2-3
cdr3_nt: TGTGCCACCAGCGGCGGAGCACGCACAGATACGCAGTATTTT
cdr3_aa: CATSGGARTDTQYF

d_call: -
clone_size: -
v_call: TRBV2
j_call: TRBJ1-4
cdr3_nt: TGTGCCAGCAGTGAGGGTCGGGTTGCGCCAAAACTGTTTTTT
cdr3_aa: CASSEGRVAPKLFF

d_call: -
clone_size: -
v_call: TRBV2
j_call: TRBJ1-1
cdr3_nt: TGTGCCAGCATCGAGACTTTTTTGAACACTGAAGCTTTCTTT
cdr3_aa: CASIETFLNTEAFF

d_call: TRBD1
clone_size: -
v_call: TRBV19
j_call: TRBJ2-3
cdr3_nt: TGTGCCAGTTCCGGGCGTTTGGGACAGGGGACAGATACGCAGTATTTT
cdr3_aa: CASSGRLGQGTDTQYF

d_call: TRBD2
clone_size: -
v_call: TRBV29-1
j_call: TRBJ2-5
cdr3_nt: TGCAGCGTTGAAATTTATGGGGCTAGCGGGATGGAGACCCAGTACTTC
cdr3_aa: CSVEIYGASGMETQYF

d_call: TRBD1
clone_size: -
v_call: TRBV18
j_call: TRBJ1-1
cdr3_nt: TGTGCCAGCTCACCCAGCCAGGGGGCGGTCACTGAAGCTTTCTTT
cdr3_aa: CASSPSQGAVTEAFF

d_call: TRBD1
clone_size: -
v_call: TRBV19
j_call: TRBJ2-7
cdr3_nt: TGTGCCAGTACCGGGACAGTTGGTAAGGACGAGCAGTACTTC
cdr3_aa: CASTGTVGKDEQYF

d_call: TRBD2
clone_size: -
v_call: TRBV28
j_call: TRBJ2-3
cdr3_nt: TGTGCCAGCAGGACTAGCGGGAGAGGAAGAGATACGCAGTATTTT
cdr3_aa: CASRTSGRGRDTQYF

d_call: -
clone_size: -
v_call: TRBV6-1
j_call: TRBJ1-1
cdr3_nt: TGTGCCAGCAGTGACAGGGCTATAACTTTCTTT
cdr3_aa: CASSDRAITFF

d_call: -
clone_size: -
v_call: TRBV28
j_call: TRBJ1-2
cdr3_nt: TGTGCCAGCAGTTTAGGAGGGCTCGGCTACACCTTC
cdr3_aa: CASSLGGLGYTF

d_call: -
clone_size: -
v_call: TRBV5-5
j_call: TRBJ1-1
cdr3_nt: TGTGCCAGCAGCTGGACACCGTCCGAGAGGACTGAAGCTTTCTTT
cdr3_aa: CASSWTPSERTEAFF

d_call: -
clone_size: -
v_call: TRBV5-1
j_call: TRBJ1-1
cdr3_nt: TGCGCCAGCAGCCCGATCCCTCAGGGGAACACTGAAGCTTTCTTT
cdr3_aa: CASSPIPQGNTEAFF

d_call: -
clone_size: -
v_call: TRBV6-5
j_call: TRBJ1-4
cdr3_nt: TGTGCCAGCAGTCCAGACAGGAATGAAAAACTGTTTTTT
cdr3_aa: CASSPDRNEKLFF

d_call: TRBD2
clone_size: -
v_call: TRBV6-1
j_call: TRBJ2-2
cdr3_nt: TGTGCCAGCAGTGAAGAAGGACTAGTGCCCGGGGAGCTGTTTTTT
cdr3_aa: CASSEEGLVPGELFF

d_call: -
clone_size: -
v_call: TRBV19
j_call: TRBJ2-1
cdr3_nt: TGTGCCAGTACCAGGGGCGGGCTCTCCTACAATGAGCAGTTCTTC
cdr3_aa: CASTRGGLSYNEQFF

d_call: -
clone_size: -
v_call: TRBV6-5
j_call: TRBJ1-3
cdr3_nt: TGTGCCAGCACAGGTTTCTCTGGAAACACCATATATTTT
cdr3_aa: CASTGFSGNTIYF

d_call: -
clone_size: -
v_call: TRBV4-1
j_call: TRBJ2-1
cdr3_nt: TGCGCCAGCAGCCAAGTGTTTCCGGGACTGCGGTTCTTC
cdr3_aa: CASSQVFPGLRFF

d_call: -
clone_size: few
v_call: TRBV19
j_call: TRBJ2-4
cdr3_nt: TGTGCCAGTAGTATAATCGGGGGCAAAAACATTCAGTACTTC
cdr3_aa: CASSIIGGKNIQYF

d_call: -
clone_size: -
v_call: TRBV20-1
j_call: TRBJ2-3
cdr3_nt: TGCAGTGCTGAGGTGGCAGATACGCAGTATTTT
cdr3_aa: CSAEVADTQYF

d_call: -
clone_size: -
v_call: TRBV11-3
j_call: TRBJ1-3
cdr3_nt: TGTGCCAGCAGCCGTTCGGGTGGAAACACCATATATTTT
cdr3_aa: CASSRSGGNTIYF

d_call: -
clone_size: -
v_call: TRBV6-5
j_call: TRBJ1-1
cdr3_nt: TGTGCCAGCAGTTACTCAGAGGGCCCGAACACTGAAGCTTTCTTT
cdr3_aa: CASSYSEGPNTEAFF

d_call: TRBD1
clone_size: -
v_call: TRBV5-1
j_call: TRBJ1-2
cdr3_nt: TGCGCCAGCAGCTTGGGGACAGGGCATGGCTACACCTTC
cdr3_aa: CASSLGTGHGYTF

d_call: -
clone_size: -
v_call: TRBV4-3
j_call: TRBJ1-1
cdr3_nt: TGCGCCAGCAGCCAAGATCGGGAGTCGGACACTGAAGCTTTCTTT
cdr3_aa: CASSQDRESDTEAFF

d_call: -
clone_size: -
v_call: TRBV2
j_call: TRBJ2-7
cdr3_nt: TGTGCCAGCAGTGCGAGCTACGAGCAGTACTTC
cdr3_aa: CASSASYEQYF

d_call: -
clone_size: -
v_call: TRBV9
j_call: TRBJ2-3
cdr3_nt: TGTGCCAGCAGCCCACTGACTTCCCACAACACAGATACGCAGTATTTT
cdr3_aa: CASSPLTSHNTDTQYF

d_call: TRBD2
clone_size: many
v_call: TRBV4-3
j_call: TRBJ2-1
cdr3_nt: TGCGCCAGCAGCCAGGGACTAGCGGTCGTGAATGAGCAGTTCTTC
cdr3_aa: CASSQGLAVVNEQFF

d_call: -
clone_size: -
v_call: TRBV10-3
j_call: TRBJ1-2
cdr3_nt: TGTGCCATCAGTGAGTCAGGGGTCAACCCTGGCTACACCTTC
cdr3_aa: CAISESGVNPGYTF

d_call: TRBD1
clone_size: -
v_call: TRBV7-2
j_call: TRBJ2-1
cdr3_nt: TGTGCCAGCAGCTTCCGGGACAGGGCCTACAATGAGCAGTTCTTC
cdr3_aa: CASSFRDRAYNEQFF

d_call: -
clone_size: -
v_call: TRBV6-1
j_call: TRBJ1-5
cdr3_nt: TGTGCCGGCGACGGAGGGAACAATCAGCCCCAGCATTTT
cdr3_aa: CAGDGGNNQPQHF

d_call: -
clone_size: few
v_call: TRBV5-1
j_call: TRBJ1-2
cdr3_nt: TGCGCCAGCAGCTCCCAGGGCTGGTATGGCTACACCTTC
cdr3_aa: CASSSQGWYGYTF

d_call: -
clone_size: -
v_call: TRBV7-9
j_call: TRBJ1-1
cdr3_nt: TGTGCCAGCAGCTCAAGGGGTAGGGACACTGAAGCTTTCTTT
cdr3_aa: CASSSRGRDTEAFF

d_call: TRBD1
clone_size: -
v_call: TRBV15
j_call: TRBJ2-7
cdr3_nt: TGTGCCACCAGCAGACCAGGGGGAGCCTACGAGCAGTACTTC
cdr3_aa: CATSRPGGAYEQYF

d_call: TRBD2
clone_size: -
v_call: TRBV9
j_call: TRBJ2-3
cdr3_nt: TGTGCCAGCAGTATGAGCGGGAGGGACACAGATACGCAGTATTTT
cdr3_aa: CASSMSGRDTDTQYF

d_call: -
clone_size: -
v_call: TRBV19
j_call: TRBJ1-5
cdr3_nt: TGTGCCAGTAGTAGAGCCGGACAGTTGGGCAATCAGCCCCAGCATTTT
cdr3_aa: CASSRAGQLGNQPQHF

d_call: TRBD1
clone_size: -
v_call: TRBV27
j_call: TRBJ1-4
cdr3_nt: TGTGCCAGCGTACGGGAGGGGGCCAATGAAAAACTGTTTTTT
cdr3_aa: CASVREGANEKLFF

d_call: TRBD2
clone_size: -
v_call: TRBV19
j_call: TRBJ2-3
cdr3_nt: TGTGCCAGTAGTCGGGGACTAGCGGTAGGGGATACGCAGTATTTT
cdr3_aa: CASSRGLAVGDTQYF

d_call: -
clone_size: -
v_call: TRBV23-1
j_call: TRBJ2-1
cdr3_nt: TGCGCCAGACTATTAGAGCTGGTTTCGGGTGAGCAGTTCTTC
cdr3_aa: CARLLELVSGEQFF

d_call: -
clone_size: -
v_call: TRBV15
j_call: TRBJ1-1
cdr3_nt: TGTGCCACCAGCAGAGCGGGGGGAATGAACACTGAAGCTTTCTTT
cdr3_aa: CATSRAGGMNTEAFF

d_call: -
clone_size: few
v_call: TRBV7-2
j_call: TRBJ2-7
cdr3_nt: TGTGCCAGCAGCCCGAAGACAGGGACTGCCTACGAGCAGTACTTC
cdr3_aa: CASSPKTGTAYEQYF

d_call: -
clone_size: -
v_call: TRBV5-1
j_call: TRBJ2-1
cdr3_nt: TGCGCCAGCCGTCTGGACAGCTCCTACAATGAGCAGTTCTTC
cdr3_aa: CASRLDSSYNEQFF

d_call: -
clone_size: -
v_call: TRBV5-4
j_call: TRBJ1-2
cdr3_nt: TGTGCCAGCAGCTCAACTACTAACTATGGCTACACCTTC
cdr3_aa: CASSSTTNYGYTF

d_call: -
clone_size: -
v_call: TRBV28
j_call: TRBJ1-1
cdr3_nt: TGTGCCAGCAGTTTCGGGGGTTACACTGAAGCTTTCTTT
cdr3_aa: CASSFGGYTEAFF